The sequence of this T cell receptor beta chain was determined in a study of shared clonotypes between healthy human individuals. Comments on this clone: The antigen is not known.

Deep level was the assay's run setting. Sequenced by immunoSEQ multiplex PCR; TCRdb stores in-frame clones only, minus some. The sample lists 1 million to 1.3 million clones, around 78% occurring once. V lost 5 bases and J lost 7, with 9 bases in between. CDR1 and CDR2 (germline): SGHVS, FQNEAQ. The CDR3 has 11 amino acids. Study observations and caveats: Memory subsets had estimated richness that was generally smaller than that of naive subsets.

The sequence came from a man between 18 and 35 years old in good health. Some clones in this sample may be carry-over from other donors' samples. The chain is built from TRBV7-8 and TRBJ2-7, with D hard to call. The sequenced material came from memory CD4+ T cells from PBMCs. Regarding subset: CD45RA-negative fraction. The CDR3 DNA reads TGTGCCAGCAGCCCCCAAGGAGAGCAGTACTTC. Its protein product is CASSPQGEQYF.